This paragraph reports one T cell receptor (beta chain). A Seattle source enrolled patients during active infection and followed them longitudinally. The data derive from a study of blood T cell repertoires in COVID-19. In the study overall: Sites across the United States, Italy and Spain contributed samples from acute and convalescent COVID-19. In each case, the material was cDNA or gDNA derived from T cells, B-cell-depleted T cells, or PBMCs.

Germline V CDR1 and CDR2: LGHNT, FRNRAP. This CDR3 contains 21 residues. With 0 bases clipped from V and 0 bases from J, the junction kept 17 bases outside the gene matches. Original processing notes: It was from reference gene primer amplification that nucleated cell counts were estimated. Clones were read by immunoSEQ multiplex PCR, and TCRdb kept only the in-frame ones, dropping some. V and J calls plus clone size are reproduced from that table; the DNA served to infer D and trimming. The table includes approximately 480,000 clones, 89% detected once. This receptor was taken from a man aged 18 to 30 with COVID-19, enrolled during active disease. Sequencing input: peripheral blood. This sequence joins TRBV12-5 and TRBJ1-5; the match to TRBD1 covers 7 bases. CDR3 in amino acids: CASGLVLRYNTGEVSNQPQHF. As DNA, the CDR3 is TGTGCTAGTGGTTTGGTACTCAGGTACAACACAGGGGAAGTTAGCAATCAGCCCCAGCATTTT.